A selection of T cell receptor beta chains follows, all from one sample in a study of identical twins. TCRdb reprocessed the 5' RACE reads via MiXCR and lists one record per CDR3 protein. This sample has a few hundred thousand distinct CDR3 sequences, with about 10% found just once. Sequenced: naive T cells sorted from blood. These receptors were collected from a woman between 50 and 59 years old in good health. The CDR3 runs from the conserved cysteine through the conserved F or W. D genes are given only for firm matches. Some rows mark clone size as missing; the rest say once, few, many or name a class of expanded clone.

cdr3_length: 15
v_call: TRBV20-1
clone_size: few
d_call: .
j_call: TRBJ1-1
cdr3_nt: TGCAGTGCTCGCGTCCTCGAGGGGGGCCACACTGAAGCTTTCTTT
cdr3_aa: CSARVLEGGHTEAFF

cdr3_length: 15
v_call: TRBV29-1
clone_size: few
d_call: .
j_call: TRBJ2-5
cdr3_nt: TGCAGCGTAGATTCGGGGATACGGGCCGCTGAGACCCAGTACTTC
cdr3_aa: CSVDSGIRAAETQYF

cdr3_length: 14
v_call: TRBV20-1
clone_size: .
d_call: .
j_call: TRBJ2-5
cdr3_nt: TGCAGTGCCTTACGATCGGATTACCAAGAGACCCAGTACTTC
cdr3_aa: CSALRSDYQETQYF

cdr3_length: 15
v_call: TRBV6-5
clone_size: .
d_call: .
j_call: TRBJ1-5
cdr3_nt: TGTGCCAGCAGCCCCAGGGAAGGGGGCAATCAGCCCCAGCATTTT
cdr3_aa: CASSPREGGNQPQHF

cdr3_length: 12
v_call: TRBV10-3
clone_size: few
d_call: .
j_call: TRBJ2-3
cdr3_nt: TGTGCCATCAGTGCTAATGGAGATACGCAGTATTTT
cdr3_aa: CAISANGDTQYF

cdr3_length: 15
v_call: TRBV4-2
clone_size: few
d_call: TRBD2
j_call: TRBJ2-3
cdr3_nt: TGTGCCAGCAGCCAAGAAGAGGGACTAATAGATACGCAGTATTTT
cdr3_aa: CASSQEEGLIDTQYF

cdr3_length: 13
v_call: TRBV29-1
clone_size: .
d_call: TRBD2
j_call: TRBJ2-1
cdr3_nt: TGCAGCGCCTCAGCGGGAGGGGTGGGTGAGCAGTTCTTC
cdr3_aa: CSASAGGVGEQFF

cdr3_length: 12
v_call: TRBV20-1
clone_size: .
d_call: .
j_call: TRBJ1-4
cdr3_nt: TGCAGTGCTAGAGATCGAGGAGAAAAACTGTTTTTT
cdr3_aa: CSARDRGEKLFF

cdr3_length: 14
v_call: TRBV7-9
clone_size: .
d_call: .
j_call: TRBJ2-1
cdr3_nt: TGTGCCACAGCGTTATGGGACTTCAACAATGAGCAGTTCTTC
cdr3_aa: CATALWDFNNEQFF

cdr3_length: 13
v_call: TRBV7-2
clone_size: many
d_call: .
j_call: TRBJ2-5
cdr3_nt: TGTGCCAGCAGCATAGTTATCCAAGAGACCCAGTACTTC
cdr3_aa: CASSIVIQETQYF

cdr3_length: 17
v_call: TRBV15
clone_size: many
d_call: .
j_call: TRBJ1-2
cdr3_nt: TGTGCCACCAGCAGGACCAGGGGATTCGTCCAAAACTATGGCTACACCTTC
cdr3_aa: CATSRTRGFVQNYGYTF

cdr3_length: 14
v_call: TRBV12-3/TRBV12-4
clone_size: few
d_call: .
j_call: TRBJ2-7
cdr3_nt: TGTGCCAGCAGTTTTTCGGCAAGCAATTACGAGCAGTACTTC
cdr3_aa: CASSFSASNYEQYF

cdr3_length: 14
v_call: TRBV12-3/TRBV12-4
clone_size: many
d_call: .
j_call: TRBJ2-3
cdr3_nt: TGTGCCAGCAGTCCCTCGGGCGGGGCAGATACGCAGTATTTT
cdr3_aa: CASSPSGGADTQYF

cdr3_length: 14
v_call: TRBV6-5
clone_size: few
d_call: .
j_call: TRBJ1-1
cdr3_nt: TGTGCCAGCAGCCCCACCCAGGGAGGGACTGAAGCTTTCTTT
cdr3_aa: CASSPTQGGTEAFF

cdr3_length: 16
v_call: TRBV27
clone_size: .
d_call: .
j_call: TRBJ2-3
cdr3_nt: TGTGCCAGCAGTTTATCGTTGACGGCTACCACAGATACGCAGTATTTT
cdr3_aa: CASSLSLTATTDTQYF

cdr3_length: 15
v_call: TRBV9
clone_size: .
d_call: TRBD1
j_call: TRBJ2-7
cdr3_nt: TGTGCCAGCAGCGTAGAGTGGGGACAGTCCTACGAGCAGTACTTC
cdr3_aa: CASSVEWGQSYEQYF

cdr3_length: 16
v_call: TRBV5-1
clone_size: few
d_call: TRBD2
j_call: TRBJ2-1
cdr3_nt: TGCGCCAGCAGCTTCGGAGCGGGAGGCCCCCCCAATGAGCAGTTCTTC
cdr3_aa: CASSFGAGGPPNEQFF

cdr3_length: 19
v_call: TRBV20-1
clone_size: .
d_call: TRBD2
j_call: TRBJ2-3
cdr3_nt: TGCAGTGCTAGAGAATCACTAGCGGGAGGGTCCCCTAGCACAGATACGCAGTATTTT
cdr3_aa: CSARESLAGGSPSTDTQYF

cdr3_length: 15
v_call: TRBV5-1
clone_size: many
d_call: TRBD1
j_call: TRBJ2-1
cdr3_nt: TGCGCCAGCAGCTTCATCGGGACAGGGGGCTATGAGCAGTTCTTC
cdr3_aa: CASSFIGTGGYEQFF

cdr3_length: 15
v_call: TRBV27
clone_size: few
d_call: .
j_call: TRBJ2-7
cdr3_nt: TGTGCCAGCAGCACGCCCGGGGCAGACATCTACGAGCAGTACTTC
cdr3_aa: CASSTPGADIYEQYF

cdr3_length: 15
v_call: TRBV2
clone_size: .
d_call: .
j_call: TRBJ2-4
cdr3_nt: TGTGCCAGCAGTGAGTCGGTTGAGCAAGGGGTAGTTCAGTACTTC
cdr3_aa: CASSESVEQGVVQYF

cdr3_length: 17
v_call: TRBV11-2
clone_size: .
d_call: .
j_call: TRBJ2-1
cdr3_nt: TGTGCCAGCAGCCTCGGTCAGGAGATCAACTGGAACAATGAGCAGTTCTTC
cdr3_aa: CASSLGQEINWNNEQFF

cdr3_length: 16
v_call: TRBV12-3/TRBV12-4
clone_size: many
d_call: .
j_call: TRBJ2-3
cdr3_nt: TGTGCCAGCAGTCCCGGGCTCATTCGCCTAGGGGATACGCAGTATTTT
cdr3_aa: CASSPGLIRLGDTQYF

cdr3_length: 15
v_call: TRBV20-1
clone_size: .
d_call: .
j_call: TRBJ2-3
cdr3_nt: TGCAGTGCTAGAGATAGGACTTCCTACACAGATACGCAGTATTTT
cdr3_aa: CSARDRTSYTDTQYF

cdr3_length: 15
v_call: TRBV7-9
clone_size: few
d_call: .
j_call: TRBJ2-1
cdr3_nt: TGTGCCAGCAGCCGCGGGGACACTCCCTACAATGAGCAGTTCTTC
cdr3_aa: CASSRGDTPYNEQFF

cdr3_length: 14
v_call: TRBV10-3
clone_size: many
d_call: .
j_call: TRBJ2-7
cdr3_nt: TGTGCCATGGCCTCCGGGACACAATTCTACGAGCAGTACTTC
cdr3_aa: CAMASGTQFYEQYF

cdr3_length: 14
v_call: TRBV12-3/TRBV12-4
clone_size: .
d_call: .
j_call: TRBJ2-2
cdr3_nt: TGTGCCAGCAGCGCTCAAATACAGGGAGTGGAGCTGTTTTTT
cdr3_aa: CASSAQIQGVELFF

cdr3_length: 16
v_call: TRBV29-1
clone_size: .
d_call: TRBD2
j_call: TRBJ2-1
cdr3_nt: TGCAGCGTTCGGGGGACTAGCGGGAGTTCGGTGAATGAGCAGTTCTTC
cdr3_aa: CSVRGTSGSSVNEQFF

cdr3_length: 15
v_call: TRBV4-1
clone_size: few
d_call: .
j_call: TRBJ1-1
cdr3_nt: TGCGCCAGCAGCCAACTCGGACGCGGGAACACTGAAGCTTTCTTT
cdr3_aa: CASSQLGRGNTEAFF

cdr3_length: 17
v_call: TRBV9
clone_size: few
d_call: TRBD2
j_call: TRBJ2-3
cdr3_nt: TGTGCCAGCAGCGTAGGTTCGGGGGGGGGAAGCACAGATACGCAGTATTTT
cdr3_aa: CASSVGSGGGSTDTQYF

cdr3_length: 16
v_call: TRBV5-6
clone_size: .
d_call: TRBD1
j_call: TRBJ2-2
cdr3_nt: TGTGCCAGCAGCTCTTACAGGGGGCCGTGGACCGGGGAGCTGTTTTTT
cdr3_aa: CASSSYRGPWTGELFF

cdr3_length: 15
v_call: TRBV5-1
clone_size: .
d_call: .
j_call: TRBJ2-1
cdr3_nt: TGCGCCAGCAGCGAGCGGGACAGATCCTACAATGAGCAGTTCTTC
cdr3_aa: CASSERDRSYNEQFF

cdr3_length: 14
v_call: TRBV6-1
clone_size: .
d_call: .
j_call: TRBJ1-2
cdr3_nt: TGTGCCAGCAGGGGAAACAGGGATAACTATGGCTACACCTTC
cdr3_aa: CASRGNRDNYGYTF

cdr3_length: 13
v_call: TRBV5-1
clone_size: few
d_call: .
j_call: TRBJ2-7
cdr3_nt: TGCGCCAGCAGCTTGGTACAGGGCGACGAGCAGTACTTC
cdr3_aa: CASSLVQGDEQYF

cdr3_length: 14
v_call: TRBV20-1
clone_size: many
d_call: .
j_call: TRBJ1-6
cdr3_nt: TGCAGTGCTAGAGAAATAGTGAGCAATTCACCCCTCCACTTT
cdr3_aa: CSAREIVSNSPLHF

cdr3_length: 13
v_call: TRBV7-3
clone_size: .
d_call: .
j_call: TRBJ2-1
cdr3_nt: TGTGCCAGCAGCTCTGACTGGTACAATGAGCAGTTCTTC
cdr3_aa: CASSSDWYNEQFF

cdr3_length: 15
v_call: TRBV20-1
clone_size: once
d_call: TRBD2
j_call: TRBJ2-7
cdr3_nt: TGCAGTGCCCTTGGACTAGCGGGAGGGGTAGGCGAGCAGTACTTC
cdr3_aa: CSALGLAGGVGEQYF

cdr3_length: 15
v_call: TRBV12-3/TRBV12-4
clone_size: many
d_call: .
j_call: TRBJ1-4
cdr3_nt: TGTGCCAGCAGTTTAAAGGGAATTGAGGATGAAAAACTGTTTTTT
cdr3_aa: CASSLKGIEDEKLFF

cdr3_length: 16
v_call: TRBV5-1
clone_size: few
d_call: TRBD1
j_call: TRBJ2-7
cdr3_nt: TGCGCCAGCAGCCTAAGGTCCGGGACAGCGACCTACGAGCAGTACTTC
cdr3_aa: CASSLRSGTATYEQYF

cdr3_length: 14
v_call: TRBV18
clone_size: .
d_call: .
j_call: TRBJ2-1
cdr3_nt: TGTGCCAGCTCACCGGGGAGATACGACAATGAGCAGTTCTTC
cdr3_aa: CASSPGRYDNEQFF

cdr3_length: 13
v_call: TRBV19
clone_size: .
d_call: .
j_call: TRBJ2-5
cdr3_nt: TGTGCCAGTAGCACCCAGTACCAAGAGACCCAGTACTTC
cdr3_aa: CASSTQYQETQYF

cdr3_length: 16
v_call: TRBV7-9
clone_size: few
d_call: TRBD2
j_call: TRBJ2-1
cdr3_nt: TGTGCCAGCAGCCCCCCTTCGGGGGGGGAGATTGGAGAGCAGTTCTTC
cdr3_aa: CASSPPSGGEIGEQFF

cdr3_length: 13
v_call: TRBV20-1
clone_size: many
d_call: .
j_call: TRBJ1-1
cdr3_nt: TGCAGTGCTAGTGGACGGTGGAACACTGAAGCTTTCTTT
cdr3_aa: CSASGRWNTEAFF

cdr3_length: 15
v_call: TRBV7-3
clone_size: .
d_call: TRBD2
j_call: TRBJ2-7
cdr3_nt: TGTGCCAGCAGCCCCAGACTAGCGGGAGGTAGCGAGCAGTACTTC
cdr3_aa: CASSPRLAGGSEQYF

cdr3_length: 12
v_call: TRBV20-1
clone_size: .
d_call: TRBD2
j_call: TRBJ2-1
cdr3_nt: TGCAGTGCTAGAGAAGCGGGACGTAGGCAGTTCTTC
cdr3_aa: CSAREAGRRQFF

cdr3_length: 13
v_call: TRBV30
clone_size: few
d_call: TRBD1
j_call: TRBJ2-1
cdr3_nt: TGTGCCTGGAGGGGGGACAGAGGCAATGAGCAGTTCTTC
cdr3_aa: CAWRGDRGNEQFF

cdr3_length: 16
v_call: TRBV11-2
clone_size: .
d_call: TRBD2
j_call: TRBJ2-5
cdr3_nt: TGTGCCAGCAGCTCGTCCCTTAGCGGGATAGGGGAGACCCAGTACTTC
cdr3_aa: CASSSSLSGIGETQYF

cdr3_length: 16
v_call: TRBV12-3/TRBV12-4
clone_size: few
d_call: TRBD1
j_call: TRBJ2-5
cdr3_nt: TGTGCCAGCAGTTTAGGAGGGACAGGGGGCGCAGAGACCCAGTACTTC
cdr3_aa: CASSLGGTGGAETQYF

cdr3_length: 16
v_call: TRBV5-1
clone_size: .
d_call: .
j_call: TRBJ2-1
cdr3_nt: TGCGCCAGCAGCTCGAGACAGGTGAGCTCCTACAATGAGCAGTTCTTC
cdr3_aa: CASSSRQVSSYNEQFF

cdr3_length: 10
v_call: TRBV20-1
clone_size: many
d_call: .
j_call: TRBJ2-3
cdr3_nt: TGCAGTGCAAACACAGATACGCAGTATTTT
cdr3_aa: CSANTDTQYF

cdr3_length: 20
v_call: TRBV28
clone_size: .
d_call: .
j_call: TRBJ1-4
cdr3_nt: TGTGCCAGCAGTTTCCACCGGGGGGCATGGAGAGAGGTGACTAATGAAAAACTGTTTTTT
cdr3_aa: CASSFHRGAWREVTNEKLFF

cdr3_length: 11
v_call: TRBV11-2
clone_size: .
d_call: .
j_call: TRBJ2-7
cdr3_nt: TGTGCCAGCAGCCTAATGGGCGAGCAGTACTTC
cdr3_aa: CASSLMGEQYF

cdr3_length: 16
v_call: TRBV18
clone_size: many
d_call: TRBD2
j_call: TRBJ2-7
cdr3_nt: TGTGCCAGCTCACCACCCGGGACTAGCGTAGCCTACGAGCAGTACTTC
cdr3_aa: CASSPPGTSVAYEQYF

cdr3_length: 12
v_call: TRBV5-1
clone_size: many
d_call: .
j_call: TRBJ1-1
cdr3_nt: TGCGCCAGCAGCTGGGGGGGTCCTGAAGCTTTCTTT
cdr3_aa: CASSWGGPEAFF

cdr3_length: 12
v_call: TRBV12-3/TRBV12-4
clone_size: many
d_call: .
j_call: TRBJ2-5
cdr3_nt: TGTGCCAGCAGCTTCCTCATAGAGACCCAGTACTTC
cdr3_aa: CASSFLIETQYF

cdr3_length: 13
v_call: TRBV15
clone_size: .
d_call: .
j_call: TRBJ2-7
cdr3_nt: TGTGCCACCAGCAGAGGGGAGACGGACGAGCAGTACTTC
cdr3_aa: CATSRGETDEQYF